Listed below are T cell receptor beta chains from one sample, sequenced in a study of blood T cell repertoires in COVID-19. This table comes from immunoSEQ multiplex PCR, and its TCRdb copy is limited to in-frame clones, with some not included. Of 200,000 or so clones listed, more than 80% were seen once; the top ten hold around 10%. The sequenced sample was peripheral blood. These receptors were taken from a woman over 75 with COVID-19, enrolled during active disease. CDR3s include the opening cysteine and the closing phenylalanine or tryptophan. D genes are given only for firm matches. Size values are once, few and many counts, or a class for expanded clones, and some rows have none.

j_call v_call d_call clone_size cdr3_aa cdr3_nt
TRBJ1-3 TRBV2 TRBD1 NA CALLEVTGGSSGNTIYF TGTGCTCTCCTCGAGGTTACAGGGGGATCCTCTGGAAACACCATATATTTT
TRBJ1-2 TRBV14 NA NA CASSQDLGAGYTF TGTGCCAGCAGCCAAGATTTGGGAGCTGGCTACACCTTC
TRBJ2-2 TRBV5-1 NA NA CASSLVQGNTGELFF TGCGCCAGCAGCTTGGTACAGGGAAACACCGGGGAGCTGTTTTTT
TRBJ1-2 TRBV27 NA NA CASSVDSLYGYTF TGTGCCAGCAGTGTTGACAGCCTCTATGGCTACACCTTC
TRBJ1-2 TRBV5-1 NA medium-sized CASGHPTEPNYGYTF TGCGCCAGCGGACACCCGACGGAACCTAACTATGGCTACACCTTC
TRBJ2-7 TRBV6-2/TRBV6-3 NA NA CASSYFLGGASYEQYF TGTGCCAGCAGTTACTTCCTCGGCGGGGCATCCTACGAGCAGTACTTC
TRBJ2-7 TRBV5-1 TRBD2 NA CASSLEGGSSYEQYF TGCGCCAGCAGCTTGGAGGGAGGGAGCTCCTACGAGCAGTACTTC
TRBJ1-2 TRBV7-9 NA NA CASSLGGSNYGYTF TGTGCCAGCAGCTTGGGGGGATCTAACTATGGCTACACCTTC
TRBJ1-1 TRBV5-1 TRBD1 NA CASSSGWTGATEAFF TGCGCCAGCAGCAGTGGGTGGACAGGGGCCACTGAAGCTTTCTTT
TRBJ2-7 TRBV5-1 NA NA CASSLAIGGTSYEQYF TGCGCCAGCAGCTTGGCCATTGGGGGCACCTCCTACGAGCAGTACTTC
TRBJ2-4 TRBV3-1/TRBV3-2 TRBD1 few CASSHRTGGSKNIQYF TGTGCCAGCAGCCACCGGACAGGGGGATCCAAAAACATTCAGTACTTC
TRBJ2-7 TRBV29-1 TRBD1 NA CSVVGRGPKNFYEQYF TGCAGCGTTGTAGGCAGGGGGCCTAAGAACTTCTACGAGCAGTACTTC
TRBJ1-1 TRBV7-6 NA NA CASSPILNTEAFF TGTGCCAGCAGCCCTATTCTGAACACTGAAGCTTTCTTT
TRBJ1-4 TRBV5-8 TRBD1 NA CASSFRDSKNEKLFF TGTGCCAGCAGCTTCCGGGACAGCAAAAATGAAAAACTGTTTTTT
TRBJ2-7 TRBV28 NA NA CASSPGTRTYEQYF TGTGCCAGCAGTCCCGGGACACGAACCTACGAGCAGTACTTC
TRBJ1-2 TRBV6-5 NA NA CASMGEGGGGYTF TGTGCCAGCATGGGGGAGGGAGGTGGTGGCTACACCTTC
TRBJ1-3 TRBV9 NA NA CASSPTGGARGNTIYF TGTGCCAGCAGCCCCACGGGAGGGGCAAGAGGAAACACCATATATTTT
TRBJ1-1 TRBV5-4 NA NA CASSLAGSRGEAFF TGTGCCAGCAGCTTGGCAGGGTCTCGTGGTGAAGCTTTCTTT
TRBJ1-3 TRBV2 NA once CASSLVQGRSGNTIYF TGTGCCAGCAGTTTAGTACAGGGCCGCTCTGGAAACACCATATATTTT
TRBJ1-1 TRBV30 NA NA CAWSVGGNTEAFF TGTGCCTGGAGTGTAGGAGGGAACACTGAAGCTTTCTTT
TRBJ2-3 TRBV6-5 NA NA CASSYAATADTQYF TGTGCCAGCAGTTACGCTGCGACAGCGGATACGCAGTATTTT
TRBJ1-5 TRBV6-1 NA NA CASSERHFSNQPQHF TGTGCCAGCAGTGAGCGGCATTTTAGCAATCAGCCCCAGCATTTT
TRBJ1-1 TRBV2 TRBD1 NA CASTLDRGRNTEAFF TGTGCCAGCACGTTGGACAGGGGCCGGAACACTGAAGCTTTCTTT
TRBJ2-1 TRBV15 TRBD2 NA CATSRDGGRENEQFF TGTGCCACCAGCAGAGATGGGGGGAGGGAGAATGAGCAGTTCTTC
TRBJ1-4 TRBV12-3/TRBV12-4 NA NA CASSLAAGEKLFF TGTGCCAGCAGTTTAGCAGCAGGTGAAAAACTGTTTTTT
TRBJ2-7 TRBV2 TRBD2 NA CASSAKAGVYEQYF TGTGCCAGCAGTGCGAAAGCGGGAGTCTACGAGCAGTACTTC
TRBJ1-6 TRBV5-4 TRBD1 NA CASRQGDNSPLHF TGTGCCAGCAGGCAGGGGGATAATTCACCCCTCCACTTT
TRBJ1-3 TRBV9 NA NA CASSVGRQGDSGNTIYF TGTGCCAGCAGCGTAGGTCGGCAAGGGGACTCTGGAAACACCATATATTTT
TRBJ2-3 TRBV2 TRBD1 NA CASRSDENRGMDTQYF TGTGCCAGCAGGAGCGACGAGAACAGGGGGATGGATACGCAGTATTTT
TRBJ1-2 TRBV5-1 TRBD1 NA CASSPRDRGNYGYTF TGCGCCAGCAGCCCCCGGGACAGGGGGAACTATGGCTACACCTTC
TRBJ2-2 TRBV7-9 NA NA CASSPRGAANTGELFF TGTGCCAGCAGCCCCCGTGGAGCGGCGAACACCGGGGAGCTGTTTTTT
TRBJ1-4 TRBV5-6 TRBD1 NA CASSSGTGAPGEKLFF TGTGCCAGCAGCTCCGGGACAGGGGCCCCCGGTGAAAAACTGTTTTTT
TRBJ1-3 TRBV5-6 TRBD1 few CASSWDRGTSGNTIYF TGTGCCAGCAGCTGGGACAGGGGGACCTCTGGAAACACCATATATTTT
TRBJ1-1 TRBV28 TRBD1 few CASSFRDRVFTEAFF TGTGCCAGCAGTTTTCGGGACAGGGTGTTCACTGAAGCTTTCTTT
TRBJ1-1 TRBV24-1 TRBD1 NA CATEGTGGRSTEAFF TGTGCCACCGAGGGGACAGGGGGCCGGAGCACTGAAGCTTTCTTT
TRBJ2-5 TRBV7-2 NA NA CASSLVGQAETQYF TGTGCCAGCAGCTTGGTGGGCCAAGCAGAGACCCAGTACTTC
TRBJ2-4 TRBV29-1 TRBD1 NA CSVGTGGVFQYF TGCAGCGTTGGGACAGGGGGAGTTTTTCAGTACTTC
TRBJ1-6 TRBV5-1 NA NA CASSLVGPGNSPLHF TGCGCCAGCAGCTTGGTAGGCCCAGGGAATTCACCCCTCCACTTT
TRBJ1-2 TRBV11-3 NA once CASKTSGFYGYTF TGTGCCAGCAAAACCTCAGGGTTCTATGGCTACACCTTC
TRBJ1-5 TRBV7-8 NA NA CASSQGAAGSNQPQHF TGTGCCAGCAGCCAAGGGGCGGCAGGAAGCAATCAGCCCCAGCATTTT
TRBJ1-6 TRBV4-2 NA NA CASSHLDSPLHF TGTGCCAGCAGCCACCTCGATTCACCCCTCCACTTT
TRBJ2-7 TRBV12-3/TRBV12-4 TRBD1 NA CASRDRGEQYF TGTGCCAGCAGAGACAGGGGAGAGCAGTACTTC
TRBJ2-1 TRBV24-1 TRBD2 NA CATSRLAGGYNEQFF TGTGCCACCAGTCGGCTAGCGGGAGGTTACAATGAGCAGTTCTTC
TRBJ1-3 TRBV19 NA NA CASSWYTTGNTIYF TGTGCCAGTAGTTGGTACACAACTGGAAACACCATATATTTT
TRBJ2-5 TRBV7-2 TRBD2 NA CASSLASGRETQYF TGTGCCAGCAGCTTAGCTAGCGGGCGAGAGACCCAGTACTTC
TRBJ1-5 TRBV19 TRBD1 once CASRRTGASDQPQHF TGTGCCAGTAGGAGGACAGGGGCCTCGGATCAGCCCCAGCATTTT